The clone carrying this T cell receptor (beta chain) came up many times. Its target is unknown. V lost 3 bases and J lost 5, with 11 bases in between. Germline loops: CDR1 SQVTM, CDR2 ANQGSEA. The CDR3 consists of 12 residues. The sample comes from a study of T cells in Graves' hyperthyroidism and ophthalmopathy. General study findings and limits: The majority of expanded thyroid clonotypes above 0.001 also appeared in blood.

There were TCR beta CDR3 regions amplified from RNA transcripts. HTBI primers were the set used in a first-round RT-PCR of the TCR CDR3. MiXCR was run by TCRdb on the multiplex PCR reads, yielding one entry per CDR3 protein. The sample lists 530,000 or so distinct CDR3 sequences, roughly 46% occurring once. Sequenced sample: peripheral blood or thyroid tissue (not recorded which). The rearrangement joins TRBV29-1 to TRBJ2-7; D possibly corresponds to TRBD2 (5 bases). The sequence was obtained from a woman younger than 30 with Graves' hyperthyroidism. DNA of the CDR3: TGCAGCGTTGAGCCACTAGGAGACGAGCAGTACTTC. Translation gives CSVEPLGDEQYF.